This paragraph reports one T cell receptor beta chain. Libraries were prepared by immunoSEQ multiplex PCR; TCRdb keeps only in-frame clonotypes and omits some of them. The sample contains some 21,000 clones, 87% of which appear only once. CDR1 is MNHEY, CDR2 SMNVEV, per germline (reference sequence). The CDR3 covers 15 residues. Trimming cost V 6 bases and J 10 bases, with 19 bases left between them. Every depressed patient was matched in pairs with a non-depressed control on sex, age, current smoking status and body mass index. CD4+ T cell purity was typically about 96%. The data were obtained in a study of untreated major depressive disorder.

This receptor was obtained from a woman aged 25 to 39 in good health. Sequenced: CD4+ T cells from PBMCs. The chain couples TRBV27 to TRBJ1-6; D is ambiguous. The CDR3 bases are TGTGCCAGCAGCCCCGCACAAGGGTTGGGATCACCCCTCCACTTT. Translation: CASSPAQGLGSPLHF.